A selection of T cell receptor beta chains follows, all from one sample in a study of cytomegalovirus exposure and HLA in healthy donors. Measured with immunoSEQ multiplex PCR; TCRdb has only the in-frame clones, and not every one. The sample holds about 120,000 clones, 70% to 80% seen once. Sequencing was carried out using PBMCs. These receptors originate from a woman aged 40 to 55 in good health and CMV-seropositive. Each CDR3 is given with its conserved first and last residue. The D gene is left open where the match is weak. The size entry is marked missing in some rows and otherwise reads once, few, many or a size class.

TRBD1	TRBV5-1	TRBJ1-1	.	TGCGCCAGCAGCCCCGGGACAGGGGCTTTTAACACTGAAGCTTTCTTT	CASSPGTGAFNTEAFF
.	TRBV7-2	TRBJ1-1	few	TGTGCCAGCAGCCCACAGGGTAGCACTGAAGCTTTCTTT	CASSPQGSTEAFF
TRBD1	TRBV5-1	TRBJ1-3	once	TGCGCCAGCAGCGAAGACAGGGGGTTCAACACCATATATTTT	CASSEDRGFNTIYF
.	TRBV27	TRBJ1-6	few	TGTGCCAGCAGTTTATTACAGTCGGCTTCACCCCTCCACTTT	CASSLLQSASPLHF
.	TRBV19	TRBJ2-7	.	TGTGCCAGTAGTTCCACAGGGTTCTACGAGCAGTACTTC	CASSSTGFYEQYF
.	TRBV5-5	TRBJ1-2	few	TGTGCCAGCAGCTTGAGTCTCGGCGGGGATGGCTACACCTTC	CASSLSLGGDGYTF
.	TRBV7-9	TRBJ1-2	.	TGTGCCAGCAGCCCCGGTGAGGTGCCCTACACCTTC	CASSPGEVPYTF
TRBD1	TRBV5-1	TRBJ2-7	.	TGCGCCAGCAGCGGGGGACAGCGCTACGAGCAGTACTTC	CASSGGQRYEQYF
.	TRBV9	TRBJ1-1	.	TGTGCCAGCAGCCCATTACGGGGTGAAGCTTTCTTT	CASSPLRGEAFF
.	TRBV25-1	TRBJ2-3	.	TGTGCCAGCAGTGAACCCCCACGTACAGGGCGGTCCCCGCAGTATTTT	CASSEPPRTGRSPQYF
TRBD1	TRBV9	TRBJ2-1	few	TGTGCCAGCAGCGTAGTAGGGGACAGCTCCTACAATGAGCAGTTCTTC	CASSVVGDSSYNEQFF
.	TRBV4-3	TRBJ2-5	.	TGCGCCAGCAGCCAAGATCACTACCAAGAGACCCAGTACTTC	CASSQDHYQETQYF
.	TRBV2	TRBJ1-4	.	TGTGCCAGCAGTCAGAGCAGGGTAGGCGAAAAACTGTTTTTT	CASSQSRVGEKLFF
TRBD2	TRBV13	TRBJ2-1	.	TGTGCCAGCAGCGGGCTAGCGGGGGGGACGTACAATGAGCAGTTCTTC	CASSGLAGGTYNEQFF
TRBD1	TRBV2	TRBJ1-5	once	TGTGCCAGCAGTGAAGCCCAACTGGGACAGGGGGTTTATAGCAATCAGCCCCAGCATTTT	CASSEAQLGQGVYSNQPQHF
.	TRBV7-2	TRBJ2-3	.	TGTGCCAGCAGCTTAGAGGGGGCAGATACGCAGTATTTT	CASSLEGADTQYF
.	TRBV4-2	TRBJ1-2	.	TGTGCCAGCAGCCCTTCTGGACACTTTGGGGATGGCTACACCTTC	CASSPSGHFGDGYTF
.	TRBV7-8	TRBJ2-5	.	TGTGCCAGCAGCGTCCTGAGCGCTGGTCACCAGCAAGAGACCCAGTACTTC	CASSVLSAGHQQETQYF
.	TRBV7-9	TRBJ1-2	.	TGTGCCGGCAGCCTCCGGGAGTTAGACTATGGCTACACCTTC	CAGSLRELDYGYTF
TRBD1	TRBV7-9	TRBJ1-1	.	TGTGCCAGCAGCATCGTGGACAGGCCCTCGAGAGCTTTCTTT	CASSIVDRPSRAFF
.	TRBV6-5	TRBJ1-4	once	TGTGCCAGCAGTCCCTTGGACAGTAATGAAAAACTGTTTTTT	CASSPLDSNEKLFF
.	TRBV6-5	TRBJ2-5	.	TGTGCCAGCAGTTACTCCGGGCTAGCCGGGACCCAGTACTTC	CASSYSGLAGTQYF
.	TRBV18	TRBJ2-7	.	TGTGCCAGCTCACCACCGGGGCGGGGTCAACACGAGCAGTACTTC	CASSPPGRGQHEQYF
TRBD2	TRBV5-1	TRBJ2-2	.	TGCGCCAGCAGCTTTCTCGGACTAGCGGGGCAATCGGGGGAGCTGTTTTTT	CASSFLGLAGQSGELFF
.	TRBV7-9	TRBJ2-5	.	TGTGCCAGCAGCTTAGCGTTCGGGTTGCAAGAGACCCAGTACTTC	CASSLAFGLQETQYF
.	TRBV5-4	TRBJ1-5	.	TGTGCCAGCAGCCAGGGCGATCAGCCCCAGCATTTT	CASSQGDQPQHF
TRBD1	TRBV6-1	TRBJ2-2	once	TGTGCCAGCAGTGCCGACAGGGACACCGGGGAGCTGTTTTTT	CASSADRDTGELFF
.	TRBV14	TRBJ2-5	.	TGTGCCAGCAGCCAGAGGGGAGGCTTAGGGACCCAGTACTTC	CASSQRGGLGTQYF
.	TRBV9	TRBJ1-6	few	TGTGCCAGCAGTAACGGACAGTCTTATAATTCACCCCTCCACTTT	CASSNGQSYNSPLHF
.	TRBV6-1	TRBJ1-1	few	TGTGCCAGTCAGGGGAACACTGAAGCTTTCTTT	CASQGNTEAFF
.	TRBV9	TRBJ2-7	.	TGTGCCAGCAGCGTAGCTACCGGTTACGAGCAGTACTTC	CASSVATGYEQYF
.	TRBV7-8	TRBJ2-7	.	TGTGCCAGCAGCTTAAAAGACAGCCTCCTCTCCTACGAGCAGTACTTC	CASSLKDSLLSYEQYF
TRBD1	TRBV5-1	TRBJ1-1	.	TGCGCCAGCAGGCCAGTCAGACAGGGCGGGTCTATGGACACTGAAGCTTTCTTT	CASRPVRQGGSMDTEAFF
.	TRBV6-5	TRBJ2-5	.	TGTGCCAGCAGTTACCGGTTAGCGGCACTTTCAGAGACCCAGTACTTC	CASSYRLAALSETQYF
.	TRBV5-4	TRBJ1-1	.	TGTGCCAGCAGCTTAGTCCTGGGGCCGAACACTGAAGCTTTCTTT	CASSLVLGPNTEAFF
TRBD2	TRBV5-1	TRBJ2-3	.	TGCGCCAGCAGCGGTAGCGGGATCGGTGATACGCAGTATTTT	CASSGSGIGDTQYF
TRBD2	TRBV7-9	TRBJ2-5	.	TGTGCCAGCAGCTTAGGGACTAGCCCCTACCAAGAGACCCAGTACTTC	CASSLGTSPYQETQYF
TRBD2	TRBV7-3	TRBJ2-7	.	TGTGCCAGCAGCCAGTCACTAGCGGAGCAGCAGTACTTC	CASSQSLAEQQYF
TRBD1	TRBV27	TRBJ2-2	few	TGTGCCAGCAGTTTTGGGACAGGGGACGGGGAGCTGTTTTTT	CASSFGTGDGELFF
.	TRBV4-1	TRBJ1-2	once	TGCGCCAGCAGCCAAGATGAAGGGGACTATGGCTACACCTTC	CASSQDEGDYGYTF
.	TRBV2	TRBJ1-6	.	TGTGCCAGCAGTGGGGCGAGCTCCTATAATTCACCCCTCCACTTT	CASSGASSYNSPLHF
.	TRBV5-4	TRBJ2-7	few	TGTGCCAGCAGCTTATACTACGAGCAGTACTTC	CASSLYYEQYF
.	TRBV6-1	TRBJ1-5	once	TGTGCCAGCATCAGGGGTTATAGCAATCAGCCCCAGCATTTT	CASIRGYSNQPQHF
TRBD1	TRBV5-1	TRBJ2-1	.	TGCGCCAGCAGCTTGGAAATCGGGACAGGGGGCAGGAATGAGCAGTTCTTC	CASSLEIGTGGRNEQFF
TRBD1	TRBV5-1	TRBJ2-7	few	TGCGCCAGCAGGTTATTGCAGGGGGCTCAGGACGAGCAGTACTTC	CASRLLQGAQDEQYF
TRBD2	TRBV29-1	TRBJ2-5	few	TGCAGCGTTGAAAGGGGACTAGCGGGGGGGATGTTCCAAGAGACCCAGTACTTC	CSVERGLAGGMFQETQYF
TRBD1	TRBV11-1	TRBJ1-6	.	TGTGCCAGCAGCTGGCAGGGGGCGGTCAATTCACCCCTCCACTTT	CASSWQGAVNSPLHF
.	TRBV7-9	TRBJ1-6	.	TGTGCCAGCAGCCCCGGGTACTCACCCCTCCACTTT	CASSPGYSPLHF
.	TRBV7-3	TRBJ2-7	few	TGTGCCAGCAGCCCTCCCGGGTCATACGAGCAGTACTTC	CASSPPGSYEQYF
TRBD1	TRBV29-1	TRBJ1-2	.	TGCAGCGTATCGGACAGGCTTAACTATGGCTACACCTTC	CSVSDRLNYGYTF
.	TRBV10-3	TRBJ1-3	.	TGTGCCATCAGTGAGAACTCGCGAGGAAACACCATATATTTT	CAISENSRGNTIYF
.	TRBV10-2	TRBJ1-2	.	TGCGCCAGCGCCCCAGGGAACTATGGCTACACCTTC	CASAPGNYGYTF
TRBD2	TRBV7-9	TRBJ2-6	.	TGTGCCAGCAGCCTATATAGCGGGGAGGGCGGGGCCAACGTCCTGACTTTC	CASSLYSGEGGANVLTF
.	TRBV4-1	TRBJ2-7	.	TGCGCCAGCAGCCAAGATCTTAGGGGTGGCTACGAGCAGTACTTC	CASSQDLRGGYEQYF
.	TRBV7-9	TRBJ1-4	.	TGTGCCAGCAGCTCCGGACATAATGAAAAACTGTTTTTT	CASSSGHNEKLFF